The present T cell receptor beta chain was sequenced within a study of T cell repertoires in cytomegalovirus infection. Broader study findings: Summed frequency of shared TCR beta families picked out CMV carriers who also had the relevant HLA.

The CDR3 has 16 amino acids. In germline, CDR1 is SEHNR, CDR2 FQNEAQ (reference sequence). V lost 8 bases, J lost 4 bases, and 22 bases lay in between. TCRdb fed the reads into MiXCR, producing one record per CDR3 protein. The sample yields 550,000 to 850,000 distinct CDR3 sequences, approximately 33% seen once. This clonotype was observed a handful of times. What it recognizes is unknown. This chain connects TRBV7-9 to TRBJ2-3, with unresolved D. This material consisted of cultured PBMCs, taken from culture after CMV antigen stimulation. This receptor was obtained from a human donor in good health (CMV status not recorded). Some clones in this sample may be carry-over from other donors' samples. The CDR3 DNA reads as TGTGCCAGCCGCCCGTTGAAACCTTTCAGGCCAGATACGCAGTATTTT. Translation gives CASRPLKPFRPDTQYF.